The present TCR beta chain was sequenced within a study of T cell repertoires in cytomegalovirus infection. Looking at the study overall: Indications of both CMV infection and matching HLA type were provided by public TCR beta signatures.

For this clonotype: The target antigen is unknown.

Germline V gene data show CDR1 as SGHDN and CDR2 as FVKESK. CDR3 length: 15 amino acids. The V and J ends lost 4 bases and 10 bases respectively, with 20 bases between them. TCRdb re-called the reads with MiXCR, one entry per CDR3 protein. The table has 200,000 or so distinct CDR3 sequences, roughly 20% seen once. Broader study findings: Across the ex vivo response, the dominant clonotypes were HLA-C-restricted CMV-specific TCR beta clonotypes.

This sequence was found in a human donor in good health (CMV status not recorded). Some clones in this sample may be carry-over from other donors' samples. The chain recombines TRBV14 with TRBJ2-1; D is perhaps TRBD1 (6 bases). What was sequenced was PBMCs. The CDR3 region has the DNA TGTGCCAGCAGCCGCTCCTATCCTGGACAGTCAGAGCAGTTCTTC. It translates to CASSRSYPGQSEQFF.